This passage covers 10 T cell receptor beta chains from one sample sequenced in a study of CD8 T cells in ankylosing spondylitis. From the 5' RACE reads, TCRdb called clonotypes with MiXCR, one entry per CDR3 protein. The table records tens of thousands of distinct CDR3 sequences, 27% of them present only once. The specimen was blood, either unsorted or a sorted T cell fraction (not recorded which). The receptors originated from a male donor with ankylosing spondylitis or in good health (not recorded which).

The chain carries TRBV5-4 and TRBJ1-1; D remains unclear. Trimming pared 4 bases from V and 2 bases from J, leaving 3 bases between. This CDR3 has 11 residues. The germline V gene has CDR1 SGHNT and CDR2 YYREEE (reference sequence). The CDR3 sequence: CASSVNTEAFF. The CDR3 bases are TGTGCCAGCAGCGTTAACACTGAAGCTTTCTTT. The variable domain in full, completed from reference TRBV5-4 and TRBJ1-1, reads ETGVTQSPTHLIKTRGQQVTLRCSSQSGHNTVSWYQQALGQGPQFIFQYYREEENGRGNFPPRFSGLQFPNYSSELNVNALELDDSALYLCASSVNTEAFFGQGTRLTVV.

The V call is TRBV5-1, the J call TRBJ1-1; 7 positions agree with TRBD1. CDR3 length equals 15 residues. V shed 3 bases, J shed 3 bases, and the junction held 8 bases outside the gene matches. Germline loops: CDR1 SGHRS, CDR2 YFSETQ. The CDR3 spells CASSSQGGGDTEAFF. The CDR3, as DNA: TGCGCCAGCAGCTCGCAGGGGGGGGGTGACACTGAAGCTTTCTTT.

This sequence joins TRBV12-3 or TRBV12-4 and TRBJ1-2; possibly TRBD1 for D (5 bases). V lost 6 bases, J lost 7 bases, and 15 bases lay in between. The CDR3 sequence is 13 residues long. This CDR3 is CASSTTVRGGYTF. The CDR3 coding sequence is TGTGCCAGCAGCACGACAGTTCGGGGTGGCTACACCTTC.

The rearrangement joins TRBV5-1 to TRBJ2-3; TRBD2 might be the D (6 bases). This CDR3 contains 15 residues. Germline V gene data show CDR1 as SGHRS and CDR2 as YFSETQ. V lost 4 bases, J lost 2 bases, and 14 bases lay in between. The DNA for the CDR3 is TGCGCCAGCAGCGCCTCCGGGACTTCCACAGATACGCAGTATTTT. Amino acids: CASSASGTSTDTQYF.

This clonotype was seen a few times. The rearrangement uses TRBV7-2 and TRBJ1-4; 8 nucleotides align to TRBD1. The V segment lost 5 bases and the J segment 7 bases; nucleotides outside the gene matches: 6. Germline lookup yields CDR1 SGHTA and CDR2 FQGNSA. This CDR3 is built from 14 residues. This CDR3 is CASSIQDRAEKLFF. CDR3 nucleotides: TGTGCCAGCAGCATCCAGGACAGGGCTGAAAAACTGTTTTTT. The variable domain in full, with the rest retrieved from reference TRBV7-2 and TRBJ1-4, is GAGVSQSPSNKVTEKGKDVELRCDPISGHTALYWYRQSLGQGLEFLIYFQGNSAPDKSGLPSDRFSAERTGGSVSTLTIQRTQQEDSAVYLCASSIQDRAEKLFFGSGTQLSVL.

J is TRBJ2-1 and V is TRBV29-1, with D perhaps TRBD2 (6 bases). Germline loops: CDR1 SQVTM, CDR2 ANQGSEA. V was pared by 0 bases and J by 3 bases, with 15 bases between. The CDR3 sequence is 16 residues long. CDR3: CSVEDLSRRVYNEQFF. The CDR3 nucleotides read TGCAGCGTTGAAGATCTATCTAGGAGGGTCTACAATGAGCAGTTCTTC.

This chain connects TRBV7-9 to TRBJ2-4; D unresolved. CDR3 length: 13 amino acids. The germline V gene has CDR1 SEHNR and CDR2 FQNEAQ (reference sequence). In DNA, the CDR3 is TGTGCTAGTAATCCGGTCGGTCAAAACATTCAGTACTTC. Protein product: CASNPVGQNIQYF.

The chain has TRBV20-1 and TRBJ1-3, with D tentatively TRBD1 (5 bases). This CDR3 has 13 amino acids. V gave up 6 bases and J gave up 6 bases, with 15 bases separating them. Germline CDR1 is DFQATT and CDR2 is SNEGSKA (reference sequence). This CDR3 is CSARGEGPNTIYF. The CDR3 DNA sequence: TGCAGTGCCCGAGGAGAGGGACCAAACACCATATATTTT.

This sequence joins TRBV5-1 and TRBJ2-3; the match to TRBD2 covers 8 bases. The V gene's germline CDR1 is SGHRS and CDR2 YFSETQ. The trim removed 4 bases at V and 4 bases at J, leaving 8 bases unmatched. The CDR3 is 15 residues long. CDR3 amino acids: CASSLAGTRADTQYF. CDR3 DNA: TGCGCCAGCAGCCTAGCCGGGACTAGGGCAGATACGCAGTATTTT.

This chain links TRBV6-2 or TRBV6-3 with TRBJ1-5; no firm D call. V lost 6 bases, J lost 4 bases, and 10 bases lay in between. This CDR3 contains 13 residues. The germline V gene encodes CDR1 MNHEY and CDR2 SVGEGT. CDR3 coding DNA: TGTGCCAGCAGCCCGAATAATAATCAGCCCCAGCATTTT. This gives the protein CASSPNNNQPQHF.